This TCR beta chain is from a study of cytomegalovirus exposure and HLA in healthy donors. Findings of the study overall: TRBV6-2, TRBV6-3 and some other V segments were excluded as indistinguishable. Apparent HLA restriction characterized most CMV-associated TCR beta chains in a later analysis.

Germline values: CDR1 GTSNPN, CDR2 SVGIG (reference sequence). The CDR3 spans 13 residues. Trimming left V 0 bases short and J 3 bases short, with 6 bases between. Primers included in the PCR were 60 Vbeta and 13 Jbeta primers. Sequenced by immunoSEQ multiplex PCR; TCRdb stores in-frame clones only, minus some. The sample includes 70,000 to 95,000 clones, just under 85% of them seen just once. There are a few counts of this clone. The antigen is undetermined. The V call is TRBV30, the J call TRBJ1-5; a possible D gene is TRBD1 (5 bases). Sequenced material: PBMCs. The source of this sequence is a woman aged 18-29 years in good health and CMV-seropositive. CDR3 sequence: CAWSVRVNQPQHF. The CDR3 bases are TGTGCCTGGAGTGTCAGGGTCAATCAGCCCCAGCATTTT.